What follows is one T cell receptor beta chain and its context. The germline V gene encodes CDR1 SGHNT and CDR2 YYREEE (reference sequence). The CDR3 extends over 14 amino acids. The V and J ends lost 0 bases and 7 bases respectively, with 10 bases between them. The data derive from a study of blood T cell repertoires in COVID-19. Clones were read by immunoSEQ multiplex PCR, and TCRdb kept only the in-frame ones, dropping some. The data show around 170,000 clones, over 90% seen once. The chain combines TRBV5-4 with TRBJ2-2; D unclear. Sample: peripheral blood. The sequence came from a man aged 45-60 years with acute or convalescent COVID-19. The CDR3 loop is CASSLGGSLGELFF. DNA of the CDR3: TGTGCCAGCAGCTTGGGAGGTTCGCTCGGGGAGCTGTTTTTT.